The source of this T cell receptor (beta chain) is a study of blood T cell repertoires in COVID-19. About the study: Sources were T cells, B-cell-depleted T cells, or PBMCs; the material itself was cDNA or gDNA.

Original handling: Scientists estimated how many nucleated cells there were by amplifying reference gene primers. Profiling relied on immunoSEQ multiplex PCR, and the TCRdb table lists in-frame clones only, not all of them. For V, J and clone size, that table is used; D and trimming come from the DNA. The table includes some 150,000 clones, around 84% detected once. This CDR3 comprises 15 residues. V was clipped by 2 bases and J by 5 bases; unmatched bases: 5. Looked up from germline, CDR1 is SGDLS and CDR2 is YYNGEE. The TCR sequence derives from a woman in her sixties with acute or convalescent COVID-19. V gene TRBV9 combines with J gene TRBJ1-3, with 9 bases matching TRBD1. The sample comprised peripheral blood. CDR3 protein: CASSVGTGIRNTIYF. The DNA of the CDR3 is TGTGCCAGCAGCGTCGGGACAGGGATAAGAAACACCATATATTTT. Full variable domain (remainder filled in from reference TRBV9 and TRBJ1-3): DSGVTQTPKHLITATGQRVTLRCSPRSGDLSVYWYQQSLDQGLQFLIQYYNGEERAKGNILERFSAQQFPDLHSELNLSSLELGDSALYFCASSVGTGIRNTIYFGEGSWLTVV.